The clone carrying this T cell receptor beta chain was detected a few times. What it binds is not known. Samples each yielded at least 5.5 micrograms of total RNA. V lost 1 base to trimming and J lost 8 bases, with 17 bases between them. This CDR3 is 14 amino acids long. Germline CDR1 and CDR2: DFQATT and SNEGSKA (reference sequence). Sample-barcoded 5' priming and a J-beta primer mix drove a second PCR of about 6 to 12 cycles. Carrying 12 random nucleotides, a template-switch adaptor labeled each individual cDNA molecule. MiXCR, applied by TCRdb to the 5' RACE reads, yields one record per CDR3 protein. The sample contains more than 550,000 distinct CDR3 sequences, approximately 22% of which appear only once. The data belong to a study of blood T cells in healthy people across ages. General study findings and limits: Naive CD4+ cell counts and diversity both ran higher in long-lived than in aged donors. Unknown donor CMV status possibly confounded expanded clonotype changes.

This clonotype was sampled from a man between 70 and 80 years old in good health. The J gene is TRBJ1-1, the V gene TRBV20-1, with a weak D call TRBD1 (5 bases). Sequencing was performed on blood. CDR3 in amino acids: CSARVTWGPMEAFF. The CDR3 nucleotides are TGCAGTGCTAGAGTCACCTGGGGCCCAATGGAAGCTTTCTTT.